The 21 T cell receptor beta chains below come from one sample, sequenced in a study of blood T cell repertoires in COVID-19. TCRdb's table, derived via immunoSEQ multiplex PCR, lists solely in-frame clones and lacks some. The table lists about 94,000 clones, around 87% of them singletons. Source material: peripheral blood. These TCRs come from a human donor with acute or convalescent COVID-19. The donor label of this sample is uncertain.

The chain has TRBV7-2 and TRBJ2-3; D is perhaps TRBD2 (6 bases). The V and J ends lost 6 bases and 2 bases respectively, with 18 bases between them. The V gene's germline CDR1 is SGHTA and CDR2 FQGNSA. This CDR3 has 16 amino acids. CDR3 region: CASRLEGGPLTDTQYF. The CDR3 DNA sequence: TGTGCCAGCAGGCTGGAGGGCGGACCACTCACAGATACGCAGTATTTT.

The rearrangement uses TRBV27 and TRBJ2-1; 8 bases agree with TRBD2. Germline V CDR1 and CDR2: MNHEY, SMNVEV (reference sequence). CDR3 size: 15 residues. After removal of 2 bases from V and 6 bases from J, the junction contained 6 bases not matched to a gene. The CDR3 nucleotides are TGTGCCAGCAGTTTAAACCGGGGGGGCCTCAATGAGCAGTTCTTC. This sequence encodes CASSLNRGGLNEQFF.

The J gene is TRBJ1-2, the V gene TRBV10-3; TRBD1 matches 9 bases. The CDR3 is 15 residues long. Trimming removed 3 bases from V and 4 bases from J; junction bases left unmatched: 6. Germline CDR1 ENHRY, CDR2 SYGVKD. CDR3 nucleotide sequence: TGTGCCATCAGTGATCCCGGGACAGGGATCTATGGCTACACCTTC. Translating gives CAISDPGTGIYGYTF.

V gene TRBV18 combines with J gene TRBJ2-2; D possibly corresponds to TRBD2 (6 bases). V shed 0 bases and J shed 4 bases, with 9 bases lying between them. Germline V CDR1 and CDR2: KGHSH, LQKENI. The CDR3 extends over 15 amino acids. The CDR3 DNA follows: TGTGCCAGCTCACCACCAGGAGGGAGCACCGGGGAGCTGTTTTTT. Protein: CASSPPGGSTGELFF.

The rearrangement uses TRBV7-2 and TRBJ1-1, with 8 bases aligning to TRBD1. V shed 1 base, J shed 5 bases, and the junction held 3 bases outside the gene matches. This CDR3 region has 14 residues. Germline values: CDR1 SGHTA, CDR2 FQGNSA. The CDR3 loop is CASSLGQGWTEAFF. The CDR3 bases are TGTGCCAGCAGCTTAGGACAGGGGTGGACTGAAGCTTTCTTT.

The chain links TRBV12-3 or TRBV12-4 to TRBJ1-1; D unclear. Trimming pared 3 bases from V and 2 bases from J, leaving 7 bases between. The length of the CDR3 is 13 residues. CDR3 loop: CASSFSLNTEAFF. As DNA, the CDR3 is TGTGCCAGCAGTTTTTCACTAAACACTGAAGCTTTCTTT.

The genes are TRBV23-1 and TRBJ1-2; the D is unclear. TRBV23-1 is reported as an ORF; its role is uncertain. The germline V and J ends were trimmed by 0 bases and 8 bases, with 13 bases remaining between them. The CDR3 has 14 residues. CDR3: CASSQSRSTQGYTF. The CDR3, as DNA: TGCGCCAGCAGTCAATCGAGGTCCACGCAGGGCTACACCTTC.

The V gene is TRBV30, the J gene TRBJ2-3; TRBD2 aligns across 15 bases. The CDR3 consists of 18 residues. V gave up 0 bases and J gave up 1 base; unmatched junction bases: 5. Per germline, CDR1 GTSNPN and CDR2 SVGIG (reference sequence). Here the CDR3 reads CAWSVFWTSGGGTDTQYF. Here the CDR3 DNA reads TGTGCCTGGAGTGTTTTCTGGACTAGCGGGGGGGGCACAGATACGCAGTATTTT.

The chain uses TRBV29-1 and TRBJ2-6; 7 nucleotides agree with TRBD1. Germline V CDR1 and CDR2: SQVTM, ANQGSEA. V lost 5 bases to trimming and J lost 2 bases; unmatched junction nucleotides: 6. The CDR3 contains 15 residues. The DNA for the CDR3 is TGCAGCGTTACTGGGGACAGCACTGGGGCCAACGTCCTGACTTTC. This gives the protein CSVTGDSTGANVLTF. The entire variable domain, with the rest obtained from reference TRBV29-1 and TRBJ2-6, is as follows: SAVISQKPSRDICQRGTSLTIQCQVDSQVTMMFWYRQQPGQSLTLIATANQGSEATYESGFVIDKFPISRPNLTFSTLTVSNMSPEDSSIYLCSVTGDSTGANVLTFGAGSRLTVL.

V and J are TRBV30 and TRBJ1-2; D gene ambiguous. CDR1 GTSNPN and CDR2 SVGIG come from the germline V gene (reference sequence). V gave up 0 bases and J gave up 7 bases, with 6 bases separating them. The CDR3 is made up of 11 amino acids. The CDR3 sequence: CAWSVATGYTF. The DNA for the CDR3 is TGTGCCTGGAGTGTAGCTACTGGCTACACCTTC.

V and J are TRBV12-3 or TRBV12-4 and TRBJ2-3; D call uncertain. V gave up 3 bases and J gave up 10 bases, with 11 bases separating them. This CDR3 region has 12 residues. This chain's CDR3 is CASSFHYTSQYF. CDR3 DNA: TGTGCCAGCAGTTTCCACTATACATCGCAGTATTTT.

This clone appeared a few times. The CDR3 sequence: CASSQRQGPNQPQHF. CDR3 DNA sequence: TGCGCCAGCAGCCAAAGACAGGGGCCGAATCAGCCCCAGCATTTT. This chain connects TRBV4-1 to TRBJ1-5; 8 nucleotides line up with TRBD1. J was trimmed by 4 bases and V by 2 bases; bases with no gene match: 4. The V gene's germline CDR1 is MGHRA and CDR2 YSYEKL. The CDR3 totals 15 residues.

The chain couples TRBV28 to TRBJ1-1, with TRBD1 identical over 8 bases. Germline lookup yields CDR1 MDHEN and CDR2 SYDVKM. After removal of 7 bases from V and 7 bases from J, the junction contained 11 bases not matched to a gene. CDR3 size: 14 residues. This CDR3 is CASTPGGQDVEAFF. The CDR3 nucleotides are TGTGCCAGCACTCCCGGGGGACAGGACGTTGAAGCTTTCTTT.

Within the sample, this clone is medium-sized. The chain couples TRBV18 to TRBJ2-2; the D gene is possibly TRBD1 (6 bases). The CDR3 is 16 amino acids. The germline CDR1 and CDR2 sequences are KGHSH and LQKENI. With 1 base removed from V and 6 bases from J, the gap between germline ends came to 15 bases. The CDR3 sequence is CASSPLQGRISGELFF. The CDR3 nucleotides read TGTGCCAGCTCACCACTACAGGGTAGGATTTCCGGGGAGCTGTTTTTT.

The V and J genes are TRBV29-1 and TRBJ2-1; 10 bases fit TRBD1. Germline V gene data show CDR1 as SQVTM and CDR2 as ANQGSEA. The CDR3 runs 12 residues. With 7 bases clipped from V and 7 bases from J, the junction kept 4 bases outside the gene matches. The DNA of the CDR3 is TGCAGCGGGGACAGGGGAGGTAATGAGCAGTTCTTC. Its protein is CSGDRGGNEQFF.

The chain links TRBV11-2 to TRBJ2-5, with 12 nucleotides matching TRBD2. The CDR3 runs to 16 residues. Looked up from germline, CDR1 is SGHAT and CDR2 is FQNNGV. V lost 1 base, J lost 4 bases, and 4 bases stayed unmatched. CDR3 coding DNA: TGTGCCAGCAGCTTAGTGACTAGCGGGGGCAGAGAGACCCAGTACTTC. This codes for CASSLVTSGGRETQYF.

The chain has TRBV11-3 and TRBJ1-6; 7 nucleotides align to TRBD1. Germline loops: CDR1 SGHNT, CDR2 YENEEA. J was trimmed by 10 bases and V by 4 bases; bases with no gene match: 7. CDR3 length: 14 amino acids. The CDR3 DNA follows: TGTGCCAGCAGCTGGGGGGACAGCAAATCACCCCTCCACTTT. Amino acid sequence: CASSWGDSKSPLHF.

The chain employs TRBV5-1 and TRBJ1-1, with 9 bases aligning to TRBD1. The trim removed 2 bases at V and 11 bases at J, leaving 4 bases unmatched. Germline V gene data show CDR1 as SGHRS and CDR2 as YFSETQ. The CDR3 is made up of 12 amino acids. CDR3 region: CASSFDRGRAFF. Here the CDR3 DNA reads TGCGCCAGCAGCTTCGACAGGGGGAGGGCTTTCTTT.

The rearrangement joins TRBV15 to TRBJ2-7; the D gene is possibly TRBD2 (6 bases). The germline gives CDR1 LNHNV, CDR2 YYDKDF (reference sequence). This CDR3 region has 14 residues. Between the trimmed V and J ends, which lost 1 base and 1 base, there was a span of 8 bases. This CDR3 is CATSRGDSSYEQYF. CDR3 coding DNA: TGTGCCACCAGCAGAGGGGACTCATCCTACGAGCAGTACTTC.

The rearrangement uses TRBV19 and TRBJ2-2; the D gene is possibly TRBD2 (5 bases). The CDR3 sequence is 12 residues long. CDR1 is LNHDA and CDR2 is SQIVND in the germline V gene (reference sequence). Trimming left V 7 bases short and J 6 bases short, with 9 bases between. This CDR3 reads CASTEGAGELFF. In DNA form, the CDR3 reads TGTGCCAGTACCGAGGGTGCCGGGGAGCTGTTTTTT.

V and J are TRBV27 and TRBJ1-1, with 7 bases lining up with TRBD1. This CDR3 has 14 residues. CDR1 and CDR2 (germline): MNHEY, SMNVEV (reference sequence). The V segment lost 3 bases and the J segment 3 bases; nucleotides outside the gene matches: 4. The CDR3 DNA reads as TGTGCCAGCAGTTTGGCAGGGGGGTACACTGAAGCTTTCTTT. The encoded protein is CASSLAGGYTEAFF.